Shown below are 6 T cell receptor beta chains from a single sample sequenced in a study of early T cells in non-severe SARS-CoV-2 infection. Each CDR3 protein is one row after TCRdb ran MiXCR on the 5' RACE reads. Of approximately 90,000 distinct CDR3 sequences in the sample, more than 10% are singletons; the top ten hold 4.4%. This specimen consisted of whole blood, obtained at baseline. The origin of the receptors is an adult who was a healthcare worker with PCR-confirmed SARS-CoV-2 infection or an uninfected control (not recorded which).

At least ten counts were recorded for this clonotype. This rearrangement joins TRBV5-1 to TRBJ1-5, with unresolved D. The germline CDR1 and CDR2 sequences are SGHRS and YFSETQ. The V and J ends lost 0 bases and 1 base respectively, with 5 bases between them. This CDR3 has 14 residues. This CDR3 reads CASSLDSSNQPQHF. The DNA of the CDR3 is TGCGCCAGCAGCTTGGACAGCAGCAATCAGCCCCAGCATTTT.

The J gene is TRBJ2-5, the V gene TRBV3-1, with D possibly called TRBD1 or TRBD2 (5 bases each). The V and J ends lost 0 bases and 5 bases respectively, with 13 bases between them. The CDR3 totals 15 residues. Germline V lookup: CDR1 LGHDT, CDR2 YNNKEL (reference sequence). The CDR3 DNA follows: TGTGCCAGCAGCCAAGATCGAGGGGCCGGGGAGACCCAGTACTTC. It specifies CASSQDRGAGETQYF.

At least ten counts were recorded for this clonotype. The rearrangement joins TRBV6-1 to TRBJ2-4; D perhaps matches TRBD2 (5 bases). Germline V lookup: CDR1 MNHNS, CDR2 SASEGT. The CDR3 sequence is 16 residues long. V lost 3 bases to trimming and J lost 3 bases, with 15 bases between them. DNA of the CDR3: TGTGCCAGCAGTGATGTCCGAGGGTTTGACAAAAACATTCAGTACTTC. It yields the protein CASSDVRGFDKNIQYF.

This clonotype has at least ten counts. The chain couples TRBV5-1 to TRBJ2-7; 8 bases map to TRBD1. J lost 3 bases, V lost 4 bases, and 12 bases had no gene match. Germline CDR1 is SGHRS and CDR2 is YFSETQ. The CDR3 spans 16 residues. The CDR3 sequence is CASSGTRTGPFYEQYF. The CDR3 DNA reads as TGCGCCAGCAGCGGGACCCGGACAGGGCCCTTCTACGAGCAGTACTTC.

This clonotype was seen ten or more times. The chain uses TRBV30 and TRBJ2-4; 8 bases are a match to TRBD2. The CDR3 runs to 13 residues. Germline values: CDR1 GTSNPN, CDR2 SVGIG (reference sequence). V gave up 8 bases and J gave up 6 bases; unmatched junction bases: 9. The CDR3 DNA is TGTGCCGCGGAGACGGGACTAGGAAACATTCAGTACTTC. It specifies CAAETGLGNIQYF.

The table lists this clonotype with many counts. The chain uses TRBV12-3 or TRBV12-4 and TRBJ1-3; D may be TRBD1 (5 bases). This CDR3 contains 15 residues. The V and J ends lost 8 bases and 2 bases respectively, with 16 bases between them. The CDR3 DNA reads TGTGCCAGCCGTTCGATCCCGACAGCTGGAAACACCATATATTTT. Encoded protein: CASRSIPTAGNTIYF.